This T cell receptor (beta chain) was identified in a study of blood T cell repertoires in COVID-19. This clone was observed a single time. V lost 3 bases and J lost 4; bases outside the gene matches: 8. The CDR3 contains 16 residues. Germline-derived CDR1 and CDR2 are DFQATT and SNEGSKA (reference sequence). Only in-frame clones appear in the TCRdb table, and some are missing; sequencing was by immunoSEQ multiplex PCR. In the table there are 300,000 to 350,000 clones, nearly 90% of which are singletons. The study recruited people aged about 18 to 90 years across roughly 23 US areas. The rearrangement joins TRBV20-1 to TRBJ2-7; 14 bases are shared with TRBD2. The receptor was isolated from a woman aged 18-29 years with acute COVID-19. Sequencing was performed on PBMCs or T cells enriched from blood (not recorded which). CDR3 sequence: CSASDRGLAGDYEQYF. The CDR3 coding sequence is TGCAGTGCTAGTGACCGGGGACTAGCGGGAGATTACGAGCAGTACTTC.